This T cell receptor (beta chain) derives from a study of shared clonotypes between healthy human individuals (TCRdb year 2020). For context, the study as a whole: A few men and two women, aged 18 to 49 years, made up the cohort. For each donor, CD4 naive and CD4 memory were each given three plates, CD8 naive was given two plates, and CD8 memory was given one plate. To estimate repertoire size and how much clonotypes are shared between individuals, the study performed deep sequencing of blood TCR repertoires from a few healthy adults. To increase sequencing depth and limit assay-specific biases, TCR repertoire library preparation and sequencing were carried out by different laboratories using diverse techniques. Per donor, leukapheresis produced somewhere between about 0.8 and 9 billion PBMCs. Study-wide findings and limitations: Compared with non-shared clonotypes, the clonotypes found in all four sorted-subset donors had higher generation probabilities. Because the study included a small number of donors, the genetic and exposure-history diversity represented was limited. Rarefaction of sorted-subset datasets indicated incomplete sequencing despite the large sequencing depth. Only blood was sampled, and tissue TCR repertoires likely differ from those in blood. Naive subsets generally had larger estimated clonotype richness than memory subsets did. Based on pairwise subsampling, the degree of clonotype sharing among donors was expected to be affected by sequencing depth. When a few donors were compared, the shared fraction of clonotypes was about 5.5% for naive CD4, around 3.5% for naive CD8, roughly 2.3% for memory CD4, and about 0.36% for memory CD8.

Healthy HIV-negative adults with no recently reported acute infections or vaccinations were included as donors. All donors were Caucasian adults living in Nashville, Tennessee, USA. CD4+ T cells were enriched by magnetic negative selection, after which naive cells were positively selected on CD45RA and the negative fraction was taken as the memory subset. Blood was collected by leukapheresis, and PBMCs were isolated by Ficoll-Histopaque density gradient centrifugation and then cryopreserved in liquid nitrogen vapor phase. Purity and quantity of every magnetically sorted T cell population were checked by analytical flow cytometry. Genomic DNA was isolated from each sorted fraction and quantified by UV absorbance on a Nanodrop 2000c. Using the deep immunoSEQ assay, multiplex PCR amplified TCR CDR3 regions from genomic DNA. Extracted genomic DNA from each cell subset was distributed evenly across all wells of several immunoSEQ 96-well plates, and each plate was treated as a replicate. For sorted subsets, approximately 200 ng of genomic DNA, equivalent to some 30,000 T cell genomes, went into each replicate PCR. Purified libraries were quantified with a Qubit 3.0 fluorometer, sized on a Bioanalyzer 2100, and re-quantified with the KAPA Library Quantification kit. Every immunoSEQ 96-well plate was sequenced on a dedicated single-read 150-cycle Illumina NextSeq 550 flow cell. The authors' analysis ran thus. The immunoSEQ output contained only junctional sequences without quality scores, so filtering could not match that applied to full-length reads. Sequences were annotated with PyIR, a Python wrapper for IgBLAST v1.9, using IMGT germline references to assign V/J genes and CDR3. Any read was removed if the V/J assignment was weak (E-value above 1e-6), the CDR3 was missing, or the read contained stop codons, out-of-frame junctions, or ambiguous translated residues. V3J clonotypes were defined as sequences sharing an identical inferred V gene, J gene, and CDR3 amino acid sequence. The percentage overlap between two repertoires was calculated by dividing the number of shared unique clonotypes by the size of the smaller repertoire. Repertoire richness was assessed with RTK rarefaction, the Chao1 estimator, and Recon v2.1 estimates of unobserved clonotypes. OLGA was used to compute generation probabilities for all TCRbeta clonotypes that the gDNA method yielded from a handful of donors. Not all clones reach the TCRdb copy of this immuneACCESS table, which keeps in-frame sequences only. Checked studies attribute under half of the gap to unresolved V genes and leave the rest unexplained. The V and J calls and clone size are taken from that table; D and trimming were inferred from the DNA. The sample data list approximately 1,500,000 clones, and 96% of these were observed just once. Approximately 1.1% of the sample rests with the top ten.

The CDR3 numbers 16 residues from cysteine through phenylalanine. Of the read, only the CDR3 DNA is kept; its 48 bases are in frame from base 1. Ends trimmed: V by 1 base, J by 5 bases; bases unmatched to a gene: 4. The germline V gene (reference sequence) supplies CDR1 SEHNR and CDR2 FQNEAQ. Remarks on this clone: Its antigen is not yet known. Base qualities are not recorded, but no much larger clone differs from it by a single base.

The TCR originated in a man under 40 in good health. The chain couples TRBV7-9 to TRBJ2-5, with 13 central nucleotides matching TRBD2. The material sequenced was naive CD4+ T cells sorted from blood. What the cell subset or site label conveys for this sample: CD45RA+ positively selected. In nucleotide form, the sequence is TGTGCCAGCAGCTTAGGGACTAGCGGGAGTGGGGAGACCCAGTACTTC. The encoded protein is CASSLGTSGSGETQYF.